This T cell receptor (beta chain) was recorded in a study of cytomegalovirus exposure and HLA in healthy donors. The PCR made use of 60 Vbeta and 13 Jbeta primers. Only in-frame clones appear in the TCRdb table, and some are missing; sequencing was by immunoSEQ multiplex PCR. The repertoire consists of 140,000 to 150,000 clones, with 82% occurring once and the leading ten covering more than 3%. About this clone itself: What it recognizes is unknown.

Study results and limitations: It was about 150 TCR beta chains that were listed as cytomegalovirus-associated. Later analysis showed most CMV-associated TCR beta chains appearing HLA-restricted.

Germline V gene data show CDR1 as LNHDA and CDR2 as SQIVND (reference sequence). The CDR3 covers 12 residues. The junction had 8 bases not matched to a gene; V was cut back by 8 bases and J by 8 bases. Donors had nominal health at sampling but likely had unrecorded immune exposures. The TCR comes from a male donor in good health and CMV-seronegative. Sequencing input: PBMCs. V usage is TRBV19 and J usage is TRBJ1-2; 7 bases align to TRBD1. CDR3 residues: CASAYRGRGYTF. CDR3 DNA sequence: TGTGCCAGTGCGTACAGGGGCCGGGGCTACACCTTC. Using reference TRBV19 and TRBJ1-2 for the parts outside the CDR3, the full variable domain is DGGITQSPKYLFRKEGQNVTLSCEQNLNHDAMYWYRQDPGQGLRLIYYSQIVNDFQKGDIAEGYSVSREKKESFPLTVTSAQKNPTAFYLCASAYRGRGYTFGSGTRLTVV.